Listed here are 18 T cell receptor beta chains from one sample, sequenced in a study of blood T cell repertoires in COVID-19. Clones were sequenced by immunoSEQ multiplex PCR, and TCRdb holds only the in-frame ones, with some missing. The sample records about 140,000 clones, 84% being singletons. The sample taken for sequencing was PBMCs or T cells enriched from blood (not recorded which). Receptors originate from a woman aged 18 to 35 who had been exposed to COVID-19.

This chain links TRBV29-1 with TRBJ2-7; unclear D gene. This CDR3 comprises 12 residues. Between the trimmed V and J ends, which lost 7 bases and 1 base, there was a span of 11 bases. Germline loops: CDR1 SQVTM, CDR2 ANQGSEA. CDR3: CSAARSSYEQYF. DNA of the CDR3: TGCAGCGCCGCGCGGAGTTCCTACGAGCAGTACTTC.

Turning to this clone: Relative to the germline gene, one junction end is altered; a read error may explain this. The chain has TRBV6-5 and TRBJ1-1; 7 nucleotides agree with TRBD1. CDR1 MNHEY and CDR2 SVGAGI come from the germline V gene. This CDR3 contains 14 residues. In DNA form, the CDR3 reads TGTGCCAGCAGTCTCAAGACAGGGAACGCTGAAGCTTTCTTT. It specifies CASSLKTGNAEAFF.

The V and J genes are TRBV5-5 and TRBJ2-1, with 13 bases lining up with TRBD2. V was clipped by 4 bases and J by 9 bases; unmatched bases: 10. This CDR3 comprises 16 residues. Germline V gives CDR1 SGHKS, CDR2 YYEKEE (reference sequence). The CDR3 loop is CASSPYTSGRAREQFF. In DNA, the CDR3 is TGTGCCAGCAGCCCATACACTAGCGGGAGGGCCCGTGAGCAGTTCTTC.

The CDR3 DNA is TGTGCCAGCAGTGGGGACAGGCCTCTGAACTATGGCTACACCTTC. It specifies CASSGDRPLNYGYTF. V gene TRBV2 combines with J gene TRBJ1-2; 8 bases are shared with TRBD1. V gave up 4 bases and J gave up 2 bases; unmatched junction bases: 6. The CDR3 spans 15 residues. Germline V gene data show CDR1 as SNHLY and CDR2 as FYNNEI.

This clone has more than one count but fewer than ten. The chain has TRBV7-3 and TRBJ2-2; TRBD2 agrees at 11 bases. Germline V gene sequence: CDR1 SGHTA, CDR2 FQGTGA. The J segment lost 4 bases and the V segment lost 4 bases, leaving 5 bases of the junction unmatched. The CDR3 loop spans 16 amino acids. CDR3 nucleotides: TGTGCCAGCAGCTCAACAGGGACTAGCGGCACCGGGGAGCTGTTTTTT. This codes for CASSSTGTSGTGELFF.

The chain combines TRBV28 with TRBJ2-1; D gene unclear. The germline V and J ends were trimmed by 5 bases and 6 bases, with 17 bases remaining between them. Germline CDR1 is MDHEN and CDR2 is SYDVKM. The CDR3 length is 15 residues. In DNA, the CDR3 is TGTGCCAGCAGTGAAAGCATACAGACAACCAATGAGCAGTTCTTC. Translated: CASSESIQTTNEQFF.

The chain couples TRBV28 to TRBJ2-1; a weak D match, TRBD2 (7 bases). The V gene's germline CDR1 is MDHEN and CDR2 SYDVKM. The CDR3 runs to 15 residues. V lost 6 bases and J lost 4, with 16 bases in between. The CDR3 coding sequence is TGTGCCAGCAGATGGAGCGGGACAATTTACAATGAGCAGTTCTTC. The encoded protein is CASRWSGTIYNEQFF.

The J gene is TRBJ2-7, the V gene TRBV28; 9 nucleotides match TRBD1. Germline CDR1 and CDR2: MDHEN and SYDVKM. Trimming at V came to 2 bases and at J to 1 base, leaving 3 bases not matched to a gene. The CDR3 runs 15 residues. CDR3 loop: CASSLRGQGSYEQYF. The CDR3 DNA reads TGTGCCAGCAGTTTACGGGGACAGGGTTCCTACGAGCAGTACTTC.

V gene TRBV5-1 combines with J gene TRBJ1-2, with TRBD1 matching over 9 bases. The ends lost 4 bases at V and 3 bases at J; junction bases unmatched: 7. The CDR3 has 15 amino acids. The germline CDR1 and CDR2 sequences are SGHRS and YFSETQ. CDR3 sequence (DNA): TGCGCCAGCAGCCTACCGGGACAGGGTGACTATGGCTACACCTTC. Translated, it gives CASSLPGQGDYGYTF.

This chain joins TRBV18 and TRBJ2-7; 9 nucleotides agree with TRBD1. Germline trimming cut 5 bases from V and 0 bases from J; bases unmatched to any gene: 2. This CDR3 comprises 14 residues. Germline lookup yields CDR1 KGHSH and CDR2 LQKENI. The CDR3 nucleotides are TGTGCCAGCTCAGCGACAGGGGGCTCCTACGAGCAGTACTTC. This gives the protein CASSATGGSYEQYF.

The chain is built from TRBV7-2 and TRBJ2-1; D call uncertain. V was shortened by 6 bases and J by 9 bases, with 21 bases between the two germline ends. Germline V CDR1 and CDR2: SGHTA, FQGNSA. The CDR3 consists of 15 residues. This chain's CDR3 is CASSFSPTPEGEQFF. The CDR3 region has the DNA TGTGCCAGCAGTTTCTCTCCGACTCCCGAAGGTGAGCAGTTCTTC.

This sequence joins TRBV19 and TRBJ2-1; 7 bases fit TRBD1. The germline V gene has CDR1 LNHDA and CDR2 SQIVND (reference sequence). CDR3 size: 15 residues. V lost 4 bases, J lost 5 bases, and 8 bases stayed unmatched. The CDR3 reads CASSTKGAQDNEQFF. CDR3 nucleotides: TGTGCCAGTAGTACCAAGGGGGCCCAAGACAATGAGCAGTTCTTC.

The chain joins TRBV5-1 to TRBJ1-1, with TRBD1 as a possible D gene (5 bases). Germline V gene sequence: CDR1 SGHRS, CDR2 YFSETQ. The V end lost 0 bases, the J end lost 4 bases, and 13 bases lay between the germline ends. This CDR3 has 15 residues. The CDR3 protein is CASSLAFVGGTEAFF. In DNA form, the CDR3 reads TGCGCCAGCAGCTTGGCCTTTGTGGGGGGCACTGAAGCTTTCTTT. Full variable domain (outside the CDR3, taken from reference TRBV5-1 and TRBJ1-1): KAGVTQTPRYLIKTRGQQVTLSCSPISGHRSVSWYQQTPGQGLQFLFEYFSETQRNKGNFPGRFSGRQFSNSRSEMNVSTLELGDSALYLCASSLAFVGGTEAFFGQGTRLTVV.

The chain uses TRBV4-1 and TRBJ2-3, with 7 bases that match TRBD2. This CDR3 is built from 14 residues. Germline lookup yields CDR1 MGHRA and CDR2 YSYEKL. V lost 4 bases to trimming and J lost 6 bases; unmatched junction nucleotides: 7. Written as DNA, the CDR3 is TGCGCCAGCAGCCGACCGGGAGGCTCGGATACGCAGTATTTT. Protein product: CASSRPGGSDTQYF.

The chain recombines TRBV28 with TRBJ1-4; the match to TRBD1 covers 9 bases. J gave up 4 bases and V 10 bases, and 13 bases lay outside the gene matches. The germline V gene has CDR1 MDHEN and CDR2 SYDVKM. The CDR3 spans 16 residues. The CDR3 reads CATTSGQGIGNEKLFF. In nucleotides, the CDR3 is TGTGCCACCACTTCGGGACAGGGCATTGGTAATGAAAAACTGTTTTTT.

This clone was found many times. V gene TRBV7-9 combines with J gene TRBJ1-4; the D is unclear. Per the germline V gene, CDR1 is SEHNR and CDR2 is FQNEAQ (reference sequence). Between the trimmed V and J ends, which lost 4 bases and 1 base, there was a span of 19 bases. This CDR3 comprises 18 residues. The CDR3 is CASSSPRSEGGTNEKLFF. DNA of the CDR3: TGTGCCAGCAGCTCTCCCCGGTCGGAGGGAGGAACTAATGAAAAACTGTTTTTT. Filled out from reference TRBV7-9 and TRBJ1-4, the complete variable domain reads DTGVSQNPRHKITKRGQNVTFRCDPISEHNRLYWYRQTLGQGPEFLTYFQNEAQLEKSRLLSDRFSAERPKGSFSTLEIQRTEQGDSAMYLCASSSPRSEGGTNEKLFFGSGTQLSVL.

This rearrangement joins TRBV5-4 to TRBJ2-1; D gene uncertain. Trimming took off 0 bases at V and 12 bases at J, with 7 bases between the two ends. This CDR3 has 11 amino acids. From germline, CDR1 is SGHNT and CDR2 YYREEE (reference sequence). The CDR3 sequence is CASSLGQRQFF. CDR3 coding DNA: TGTGCCAGCAGCTTGGGCCAGCGGCAGTTCTTC.

This clone was counted a single time. DNA for the CDR3: TGTGCCAAAGCGGTTTATAGATACGGACAGGAGAACACCGGGGAGCTGTTTTTT. Translation: CAKAVYRYGQENTGELFF. The V call is TRBV6-7, the J call TRBJ2-2; TRBD1 aligns across 7 bases. TRBV6-7 is labeled an ORF, and its function is uncertain. CDR3 size: 18 residues. Unmatched junction bases numbered 18, after V lost 10 bases and J lost 1 base.